Here is one TCR beta chain with its context. The antigen is undetermined. The PCR made use of 60 Vbeta and 13 Jbeta primers. This table comes from immunoSEQ multiplex PCR, and its TCRdb copy is limited to in-frame clones, with some not included. The sample includes more than 85,000 clones, more than 65% seen only once; the top ten take roughly 8.2%. This entry is derived from a study of cytomegalovirus exposure and HLA in healthy donors. The germline gives CDR1 SGHVS, CDR2 FNYEAQ. This CDR3 region has 14 residues. Deletions cut 4 bases from V and 0 bases from J, with 9 bases between. General study points: A later analysis found TCR association rates differed by HLA locus, highest for DRB1 and lowest for HLA-C. Most TCR beta V segments were productive about 87% or about 30% of the time in an earlier analysis.

The chain combines TRBV7-6 with TRBJ1-1, with D possibly TRBD1 on 5 matching bases. This TCR came from a man aged 40-55 years in good health and CMV-seropositive. Sequencing was carried out using PBMCs. The CDR3: CASSSGVLNTEAFF. DNA for the CDR3: TGTGCCAGCAGCTCGGGGGTGCTGAACACTGAAGCTTTCTTT.